A single sample is the source of the 13 T cell receptor beta chains below, sequenced in a study of shared clonotypes between healthy human individuals. Data came from immunoSEQ multiplex PCR; TCRdb stores just in-frame clones and leaves some out. The repertoire includes some 2 million clones, 90% to 95% of them detected once, and 0.13% sits in the top ten. Sequencing input: naive CD4+ T cells sorted from blood. As to subset: CD45RA+ positively selected. The source of these receptors is a young man in good health.

This clone turned up a few times. This chain links TRBV10-3 with TRBJ2-3; D not certain. This CDR3 region has 11 residues. Trimming stripped 8 bases from V and 1 base from J, with 4 bases between. Germline V lookup: CDR1 ENHRY, CDR2 SYGVKD. CDR3 sequence reads: CAIGGTDTQYF. Written as DNA, the CDR3 is TGTGCCATCGGGGGCACAGATACGCAGTATTTT.

This chain connects TRBV7-9 to TRBJ2-7; 7 bases line up with TRBD1. With 5 bases clipped from V and 3 bases from J, the junction kept 4 bases outside the gene matches. CDR1 is SEHNR, CDR2 FQNEAQ, per germline (reference sequence). The CDR3 extends over 13 amino acids. For the CDR3, the DNA is TGTGCCAGCAGCCGGGACAGCCTCTACGAGCAGTACTTC. This encodes CASSRDSLYEQYF.

The chain is built from TRBV29-1 and TRBJ2-1; either TRBD1 or TRBD2 may supply D (5 bases each). CDR1 and CDR2 (germline): SQVTM, ANQGSEA. The CDR3 is 18 amino acids. The V end lost 7 bases, the J end lost 8 bases, and 33 bases lay between the germline ends. CDR3: CSAQVARGAVLFTDEQFF. CDR3 DNA sequence: TGCAGCGCCCAGGTGGCTAGAGGGGCGGTCCTTTTTACGGATGAGCAGTTCTTC.

Here the CDR3 reads CASSEQSYEQYF. In nucleotides, the CDR3 is TGTGCCAGCTCAGAACAGAGCTACGAGCAGTACTTC. J is TRBJ2-7 and V is TRBV18, with unresolved D. V was cut by 5 bases and J by 3 bases, with 8 bases left in between. CDR1 is KGHSH, CDR2 LQKENI, per germline. The CDR3 has 12 residues. The full variable domain, completed using reference TRBV18 and TRBJ2-7, is NAGVMQNPRHLVRRRGQEARLRCSPMKGHSHVYWYRQLPEEGLKFMVYLQKENIIDESGMPKERFSAEFPKEGPSILRIQQVVRGDSAAYFCASSEQSYEQYFGPGTRLTVT.

This chain connects TRBV6-1 to TRBJ1-2, with D perhaps matching TRBD1 (6 bases). Per germline, CDR1 MNHNS and CDR2 SASEGT. This CDR3 is 13 amino acids long. V was shortened by 11 bases and J by 2 bases, with 15 bases between the two germline ends. The CDR3: CAGSRTANYGYTF. The CDR3 DNA reads as TGTGCCGGATCGCGGACAGCCAACTATGGCTACACCTTC.

The chain employs TRBV4-1 and TRBJ1-2; no definite D call. In germline, CDR1 is MGHRA, CDR2 YSYEKL. V lost 4 bases and J 8 bases, leaving 23 bases between the germline ends. The CDR3 is 16 amino acids. The CDR3 protein is CASSPSTQLDRSGYTF. The CDR3 DNA is TGCGCCAGCAGCCCCAGTACTCAACTGGATCGATCCGGCTACACCTTC.

The V gene is TRBV29-1, the J gene TRBJ1-3; no clear D. CDR3 length: 13 amino acids. Trimming removed 3 bases from V and 0 bases from J, with 6 bases in between. Germline V gives CDR1 SQVTM, CDR2 ANQGSEA. The CDR3 loop is CSVEAVSGNTIYF. The CDR3 DNA is TGCAGCGTTGAGGCGGTCTCTGGAAACACCATATATTTT.

The CDR3 DNA reads as TGTGCCAGCAGTTTCCTGGACAGCAACCAGCGGCCCCAGCATTTT. It specifies CASSFLDSNQRPQHF. V usage is TRBV28 and J usage is TRBJ1-5; a possible D gene is TRBD1 (6 bases). The germline gives CDR1 MDHEN, CDR2 SYDVKM. The CDR3 consists of 15 residues. Trimming stripped 3 bases from V and 9 bases from J, with 18 bases between.

The CDR3 sequence: CASSATDRWIGELFF. CDR3 sequence (DNA): TGTGCCAGCAGCGCTACGGACAGGTGGATCGGGGAGCTGTTTTTT. The chain combines TRBV7-6 with TRBJ2-2; 7 nucleotides agree with TRBD1. CDR1 SGHVS and CDR2 FNYEAQ come from the germline V gene. The V segment lost 5 bases and the J segment 7 bases; nucleotides outside the gene matches: 10. This CDR3 region has 15 residues. Drawing the rest from reference TRBV7-6 and TRBJ2-2, the complete variable domain is GAGVSQSPRYKVTKRGQDVALRCDPISGHVSLYWYRQALGQGPEFLTYFNYEAQQDKSGLPNDRFSAERPEGSISTLTIQRTEQRDSAMYRCASSATDRWIGELFFGEGSRLTVL.

The chain carries TRBV7-9 and TRBJ1-1, with 8 bases aligning to TRBD1. V gave up 3 bases and J gave up 1 base; unmatched junction bases: 4. This CDR3 comprises 15 residues. The V gene's germline CDR1 is SEHNR and CDR2 FQNEAQ (reference sequence). CDR3 region: CASSFADRGNTEAFF. The CDR3, as DNA: TGTGCCAGCAGCTTCGCAGACAGGGGGAACACTGAAGCTTTCTTT. Complete variable domain (other parts from reference TRBV7-9 and TRBJ1-1): DTGVSQNPRHKITKRGQNVTFRCDPISEHNRLYWYRQTLGQGPEFLTYFQNEAQLEKSRLLSDRFSAERPKGSFSTLEIQRTEQGDSAMYLCASSFADRGNTEAFFGQGTRLTVV.

The genes are TRBV11-2 and TRBJ2-7, with D hard to call. The CDR3 is 15 residues long. Germline CDR1 SGHAT, CDR2 FQNNGV. Trimming stripped 4 bases from V and 3 bases from J, with 16 bases between. Here the CDR3 reads CASSSRTENGYEQYF. DNA of the CDR3: TGTGCCAGCAGCTCGAGGACGGAGAACGGCTACGAGCAGTACTTC.

The chain joins TRBV30 to TRBJ2-6, with a tentative D call TRBD1 (6 bases). Germline CDR1 reads GTSNPN; CDR2 reads SVGIG (reference sequence). Deletions cut 6 bases from V and 1 base from J, with 13 bases between. The CDR3 extends over 15 amino acids. Written as DNA, the CDR3 is TGTGCCTGCCGCACCACAGGGTCTGGGGCCAACGTCCTGACTTTC. Its translation is CACRTTGSGANVLTF.

The gene calls are TRBV30 and TRBJ2-5; D remains ambiguous. The CDR3 loop spans 15 amino acids. V gave up 0 bases and J gave up 4 bases, with 15 bases separating them. Germline-derived CDR1 and CDR2 are GTSNPN and SVGIG (reference sequence). The CDR3 DNA sequence: TGTGCCTGGAGTGTACGGCGGCCTAAAGGAGAGACCCAGTACTTC. As protein: CAWSVRRPKGETQYF.